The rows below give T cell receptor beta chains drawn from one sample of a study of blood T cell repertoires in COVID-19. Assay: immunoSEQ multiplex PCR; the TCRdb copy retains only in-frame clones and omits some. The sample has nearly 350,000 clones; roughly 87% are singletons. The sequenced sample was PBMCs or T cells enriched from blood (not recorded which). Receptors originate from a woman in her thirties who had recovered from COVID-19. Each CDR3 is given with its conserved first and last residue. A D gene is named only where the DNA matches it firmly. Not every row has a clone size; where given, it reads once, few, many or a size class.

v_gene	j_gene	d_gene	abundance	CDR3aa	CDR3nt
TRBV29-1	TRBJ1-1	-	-	CSVDRGGSTEAFF	TGCAGCGTTGACAGGGGTGGTTCCACTGAAGCTTTCTTT
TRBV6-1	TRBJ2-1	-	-	CASSEGGGQFF	TGTGCCAGCAGTGAGGGGGGAGGGCAGTTCTTC
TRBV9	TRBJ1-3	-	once	CASSVGGSEGNTIYF	TGTGCCAGCAGCGTCGGGGGGTCGGAGGGAAACACCATATATTTT
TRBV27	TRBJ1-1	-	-	CASGLISNTEAFF	TGTGCCAGCGGCCTTATTTCGAACACTGAAGCTTTCTTT
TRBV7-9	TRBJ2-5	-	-	CASSRAGAKQETQYF	TGTGCCAGCAGCCGGGCGGGGGCGAAACAAGAGACCCAGTACTTC
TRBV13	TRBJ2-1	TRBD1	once	CASSTRDRGLGEQFF	TGTGCCAGCAGCACCCGGGACAGGGGATTGGGTGAGCAGTTCTTC
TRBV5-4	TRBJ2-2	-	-	CASSLELRGTGELFF	TGTGCCAGCAGCTTGGAACTTCGGGGCACCGGGGAGCTGTTTTTT
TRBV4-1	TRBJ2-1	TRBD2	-	CASSQQTSGGVYEQFF	TGCGCCAGCAGCCAACAGACTAGCGGGGGTGTCTATGAGCAGTTCTTC
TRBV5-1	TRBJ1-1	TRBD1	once	CASSLRIWGQGLSPDTEAFF	TGCGCCAGCAGCTTGAGGATATGGGGACAGGGCCTTTCTCCGGACACTGAAGCTTTCTTT
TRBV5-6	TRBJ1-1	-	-	CASSFWGPINTEAFF	TGTGCCAGCAGCTTTTGGGGCCCTATAAACACTGAAGCTTTCTTT
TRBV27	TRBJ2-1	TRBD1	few	CASSQGTGRIHNEQFF	TGTGCCAGCAGTCAAGGGACAGGTAGGATCCACAATGAGCAGTTCTTC
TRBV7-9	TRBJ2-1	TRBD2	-	CADGLAGGNEQFF	TGTGCGGACGGACTAGCGGGGGGCAATGAGCAGTTCTTC
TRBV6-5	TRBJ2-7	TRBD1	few	CASKGQGDSYEQYF	TGTGCCAGCAAGGGACAGGGAGACTCCTACGAGCAGTACTTC
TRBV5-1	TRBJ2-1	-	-	CASSLATHNEQFF	TGCGCCAGCAGCTTGGCCACACACAATGAGCAGTTCTTC
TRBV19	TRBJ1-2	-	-	CASSQGTLSNYGYTF	TGTGCCAGTAGCCAGGGTACGCTTTCTAACTATGGCTACACCTTC
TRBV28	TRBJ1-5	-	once	CASSLYRGPQHF	TGTGCCAGCAGTTTATATCGAGGGCCCCAGCATTTT
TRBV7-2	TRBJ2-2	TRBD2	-	CASSLGAGGTGELFF	TGTGCCAGCAGCTTGGGAGCGGGGGGCACCGGGGAGCTGTTTTTT
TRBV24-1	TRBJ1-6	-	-	CATSGGSYNSPLHF	TGTGCCACCAGTGGAGGCTCCTATAATTCACCCCTCCACTTT
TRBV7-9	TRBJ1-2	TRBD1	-	CASSLGQGIYGYTF	TGTGCCAGCAGCTTAGGACAGGGAATCTATGGCTACACCTTC
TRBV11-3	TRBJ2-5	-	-	CASSLGARAETQYF	TGTGCCAGCAGCTTAGGAGCCAGGGCCGAGACCCAGTACTTC
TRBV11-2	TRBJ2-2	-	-	CASSSIRGTGELFF	TGTGCCAGCAGCTCAATTCGGGGCACCGGGGAGCTGTTTTTT
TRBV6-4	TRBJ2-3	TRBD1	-	CASSPEGGQGTDTQYF	TGTGCCAGCAGTCCGGAGGGGGGACAGGGAACAGATACGCAGTATTTT
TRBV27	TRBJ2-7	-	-	CASSLGGIEQYF	TGTGCCAGCAGTTTAGGGGGGATCGAGCAGTACTTC
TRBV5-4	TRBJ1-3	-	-	CASSLEPRSGNTIYF	TGTGCCAGCAGCTTGGAACCCAGATCGGGAAACACCATATATTTT
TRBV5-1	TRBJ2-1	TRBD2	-	CASSRGQRGSYNEQFF	TGCGCCAGCAGCCGGGGTCAGCGGGGGAGTTACAATGAGCAGTTCTTC
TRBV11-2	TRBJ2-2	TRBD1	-	CASSRTGNSMAGELFF	TGTGCCAGCAGCCGGACAGGGAACTCGATGGCCGGGGAGCTGTTTTTT
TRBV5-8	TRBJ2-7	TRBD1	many	CASSPPPGQGVHEQYF	TGTGCCAGCAGCCCTCCGCCGGGACAGGGGGTCCACGAGCAGTACTTC
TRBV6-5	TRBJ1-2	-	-	CASSYSRGSYGYTF	TGTGCCAGCAGTTACTCAAGGGGTAGCTATGGCTACACCTTC
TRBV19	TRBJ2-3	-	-	CASSAFGTYQQRDTQYF	TGTGCCAGTAGTGCATTCGGGACTTACCAACAGAGGGATACGCAGTATTTT
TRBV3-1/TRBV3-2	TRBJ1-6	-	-	CASSQGLQGISPLHF	TGTGCCAGCAGCCAAGGGCTTCAGGGAATTTCACCCCTCCACTTT
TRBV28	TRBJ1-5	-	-	CASSLSGVGQPQHF	TGTGCCAGCAGTTTATCGGGAGTAGGGCAGCCCCAGCATTTT
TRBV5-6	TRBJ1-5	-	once	CASRLWRGLNQPQHF	TGTGCCAGCAGATTATGGAGGGGCCTCAATCAGCCCCAGCATTTT
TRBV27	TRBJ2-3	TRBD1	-	CASTGQGSTRDTQYF	TGTGCCAGCACCGGACAGGGGTCCACCCGTGATACGCAGTATTTT
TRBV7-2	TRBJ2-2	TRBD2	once	CASSLPRGLAGGTGELFF	TGTGCCAGCAGCTTACCCCGGGGACTAGCGGGAGGCACCGGGGAGCTGTTTTTT
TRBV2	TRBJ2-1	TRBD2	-	CASSRRGGERNEQFF	TGTGCCAGCAGTCGTCGGGGGGGAGAGCGGAATGAGCAGTTCTTC
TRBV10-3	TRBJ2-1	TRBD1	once	CAISESQNRGPGNEQFF	TGTGCCATCAGTGAGTCCCAAAACAGGGGGCCCGGCAATGAGCAGTTCTTC
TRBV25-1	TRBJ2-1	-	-	CASSEFGAGGEQFF	TGTGCCAGCAGTGAATTTGGGGCAGGTGGTGAGCAGTTCTTC
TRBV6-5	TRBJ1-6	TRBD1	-	CAITGGRGSPLHF	TGTGCCATCACAGGGGGCAGGGGTTCACCCCTCCACTTT
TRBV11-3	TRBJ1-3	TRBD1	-	CASSPGQGPGNTIYF	TGTGCCAGCAGCCCGGGACAGGGGCCTGGAAACACCATATATTTT
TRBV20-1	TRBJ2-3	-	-	CSASLKGSTDTQYF	TGCAGTGCTAGTTTAAAGGGGAGCACAGATACGCAGTATTTT
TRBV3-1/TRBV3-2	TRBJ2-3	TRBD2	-	CASSGESTDTQYF	TGTGCCAGTAGCGGGGAGAGCACAGATACGCAGTATTTT
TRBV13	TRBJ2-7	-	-	CASSSTSGEQYF	TGTGCCAGCAGCTCAACTTCCGGCGAGCAGTACTTC
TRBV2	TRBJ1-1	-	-	CASSDRPGTEAFF	TGTGCCAGCAGTGACCGCCCGGGCACTGAAGCTTTCTTT
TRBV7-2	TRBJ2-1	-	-	CASSRGANEQFF	TGTGCCAGCAGCCGAGGAGCCAATGAGCAGTTCTTC
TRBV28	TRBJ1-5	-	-	CASSLSGRGYNQPQHF	TGTGCCAGCAGTTTATCTGGCCGGGGGTACAATCAGCCCCAGCATTTT
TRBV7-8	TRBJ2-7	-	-	CASSRRTVDEQYF	TGTGCCAGCAGCCGAAGGACAGTCGACGAGCAGTACTTC
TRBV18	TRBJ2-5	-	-	CASSPAGKETQYF	TGTGCCAGCTCACCAGCAGGGAAAGAGACCCAGTACTTC
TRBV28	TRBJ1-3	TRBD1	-	CASSLAGQGVTGNTIYF	TGTGCCAGCAGTTTGGCGGGACAGGGTGTAACTGGAAACACCATATATTTT
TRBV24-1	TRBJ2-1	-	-	CAAGARTDNEQFF	TGTGCCGCTGGGGCAAGGACGGACAATGAGCAGTTCTTC
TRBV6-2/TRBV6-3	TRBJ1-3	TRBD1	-	CASSPMGQSFPGNTIYF	TGTGCCAGCAGTCCAATGGGACAGTCCTTTCCTGGAAACACCATATATTTT
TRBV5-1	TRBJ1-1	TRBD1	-	CASSSGLRGPHTEAFF	TGCGCCAGCAGTTCGGGGTTGAGGGGGCCACACACTGAAGCTTTCTTT
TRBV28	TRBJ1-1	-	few	CATSARDTEAFF	TGTGCCACATCCGCCAGGGACACTGAAGCTTTCTTT
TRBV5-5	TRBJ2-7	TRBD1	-	CASSLWTGAYEQYF	TGTGCCAGCAGCCTGTGGACAGGGGCCTACGAGCAGTACTTC
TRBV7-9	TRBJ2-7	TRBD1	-	CASSFSQGADYEQYF	TGTGCCAGCAGCTTTTCACAGGGGGCCGACTACGAGCAGTACTTC
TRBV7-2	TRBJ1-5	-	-	CASSPGHSGNQPQHF	TGTGCCAGCAGCCCGGGACATAGTGGCAATCAGCCCCAGCATTTT